A selection of T cell receptor beta chains follows, all from one sample in a study of T cells in Graves' hyperthyroidism and ophthalmopathy. TCRdb reprocessed the multiplex PCR reads via MiXCR and lists one record per CDR3 protein. Among about 290,000 distinct CDR3 sequences listed, 15% to 20% were seen once. Sequenced sample: blood. These receptors were obtained from a woman aged 60-75 years with Graves' ophthalmopathy. Each CDR3 is given with its conserved first and last residue. Fields, in order: J gene, V gene, D gene, clone size, CDR3 DNA, CDR3 protein. A D gene is named only where the DNA matches it firmly. The size of a clone is reported for some rows only, either as once, few or many, or as a class for expanded clones.

TRBJ1-2	TRBV20-1	NA	many	TGCAGTGCCCAAGGGTCAAGGAATGGCTACACCTTC	CSAQGSRNGYTF
TRBJ2-1	TRBV20-1	TRBD1	few	TGCAGTGCCATGCCGGGACAGGCGTCCTACAATGAGCAGTTCTTC	CSAMPGQASYNEQFF
TRBJ2-7	TRBV6-6	NA	many	TGTGCCAGCAGTTACAACCCCGACAGGTTCTTGTACGAGCAGTACTTC	CASSYNPDRFLYEQYF
TRBJ1-1	TRBV19	NA	few	TGTGCCAGTAGTATAGGAAGGGATGAAGCTTTCTTT	CASSIGRDEAFF
TRBJ1-5	TRBV30	NA	few	TGTGCCTGGAGCTCCTGGGGGGGGGATCAGCCCCAGCATTTT	CAWSSWGGDQPQHF
TRBJ2-2	TRBV7-2	TRBD2	NA	TGTGCCAGCAGCTTAGGTTTCCATTGGGGGGAGGGCCTCCCGAACACCGGGGAGCTGTTTTTT	CASSLGFHWGEGLPNTGELFF
TRBJ2-1	TRBV24-1	NA	many	TGTGCCACCAGTGAGGCGGAGCCGGGGGGCGTGAATGAGCAGTTCTTC	CATSEAEPGGVNEQFF
TRBJ2-5	TRBV28	NA	NA	TGTGCCAGCGGCCTCCTACAGGAATCCCAAGAGACCCAGTACTTC	CASGLLQESQETQYF
TRBJ1-5	TRBV7-2	NA	NA	TGTGCCAGCAGCTTCGCGGGGGGCGATCAGCCCCAGCATTTT	CASSFAGGDQPQHF
TRBJ2-2	TRBV12-3/TRBV12-4	NA	few	TGTGCCAGCACTCCCGGGAGTGGGGACACCGGGGAGCTGTTTTTT	CASTPGSGDTGELFF
TRBJ1-4	TRBV5-1	NA	few	TGCGCCAGCAGCCCGTGGAGGGCGCCTGAAAAACTGTTTTTT	CASSPWRAPEKLFF
TRBJ2-7	TRBV12-3/TRBV12-4	NA	many	TGTGCCAGCAGTTTAGAAGCGGCTGACGAGCAGTACTTC	CASSLEAADEQYF
TRBJ2-5	TRBV7-8	NA	NA	TGTGCCAGCAGCCCGGACCGGGGGCCGGAGACCCAGTACTTC	CASSPDRGPETQYF
TRBJ1-6	TRBV5-1	NA	many	TGCGCCAGCAGCTTGGTCGGTACCAGCTCACCCCTCCACTTT	CASSLVGTSSPLHF
TRBJ2-6	TRBV10-3	TRBD1	NA	TGTGCCATCAGTGCCCGGGACAGCGCTCGAACTGGGGCCAACGTCCTGACTTTC	CAISARDSARTGANVLTF
TRBJ1-1	TRBV2	TRBD1	NA	TGTGCCAGCAGGAAAAGGACAGGGGGCACTGAAGCTTTCTTT	CASRKRTGGTEAFF
TRBJ1-5	TRBV2	NA	many	TGTGCCAGCAGAGTAGGGATCGGGCAGCCCCAGCATTTT	CASRVGIGQPQHF
TRBJ2-7	TRBV28	TRBD1	many	TGTGCCAGCAGTTGGAACAGGGGGAAGGGAGCCTACGAGCAGTACTTC	CASSWNRGKGAYEQYF